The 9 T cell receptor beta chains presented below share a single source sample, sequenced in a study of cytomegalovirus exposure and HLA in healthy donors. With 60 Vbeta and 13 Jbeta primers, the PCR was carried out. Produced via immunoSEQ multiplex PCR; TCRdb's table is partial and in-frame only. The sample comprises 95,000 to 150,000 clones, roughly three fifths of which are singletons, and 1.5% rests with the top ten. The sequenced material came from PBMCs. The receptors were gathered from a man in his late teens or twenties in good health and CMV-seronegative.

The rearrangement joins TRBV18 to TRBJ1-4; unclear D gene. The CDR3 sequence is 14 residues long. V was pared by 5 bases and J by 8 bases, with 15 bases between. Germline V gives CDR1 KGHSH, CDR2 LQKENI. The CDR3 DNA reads TGTGCCAGCTCAACCGAGGGATCAAGCGAAAAACTGTTTTTT. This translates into CASSTEGSSEKLFF.

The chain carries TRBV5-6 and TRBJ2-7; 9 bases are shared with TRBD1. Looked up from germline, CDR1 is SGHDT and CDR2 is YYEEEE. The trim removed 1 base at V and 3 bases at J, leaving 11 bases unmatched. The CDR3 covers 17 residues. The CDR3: CASSLLLEQGAIYEQYF. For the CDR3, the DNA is TGTGCCAGCAGCTTGTTATTGGAACAGGGGGCTATCTACGAGCAGTACTTC. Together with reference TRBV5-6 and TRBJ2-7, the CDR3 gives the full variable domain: DAGVTQSPTHLIKTRGQQVTLRCSPKSGHDTVSWYQQALGQGPQFIFQYYEEEERQRGNFPDRFSGHQFPNYSSELNVNALLLGDSALYLCASSLLLEQGAIYEQYFGPGTRLTVT.

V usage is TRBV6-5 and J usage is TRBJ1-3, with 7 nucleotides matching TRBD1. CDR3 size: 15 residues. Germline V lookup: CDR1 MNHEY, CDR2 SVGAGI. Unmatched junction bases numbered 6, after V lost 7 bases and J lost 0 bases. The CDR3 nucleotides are TGTGCCAGCAAGAGAGAGGGGGCCTCTGGAAACACCATATATTTT. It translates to CASKREGASGNTIYF.

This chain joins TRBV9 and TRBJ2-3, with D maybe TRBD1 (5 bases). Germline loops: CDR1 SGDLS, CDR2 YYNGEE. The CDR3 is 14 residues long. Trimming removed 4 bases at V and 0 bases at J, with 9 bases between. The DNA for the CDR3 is TGTGCCAGCAGCCGTGGGGCTAGCACAGATACGCAGTATTTT. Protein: CASSRGASTDTQYF.

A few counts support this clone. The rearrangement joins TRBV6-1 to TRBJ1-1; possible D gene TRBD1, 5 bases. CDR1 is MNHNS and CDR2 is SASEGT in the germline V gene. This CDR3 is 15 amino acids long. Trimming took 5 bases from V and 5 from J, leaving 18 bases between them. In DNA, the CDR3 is TGTGCCAGCAGTCTTACCCGGAGGGGAGGAACTGAAGCTTTCTTT. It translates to CASSLTRRGGTEAFF.

The CDR3 bases are TGCGCCAGCAGCCAAGATACTAGCGGGAGGCGGGCAGATACGCAGTATTTT. It yields the protein CASSQDTSGRRADTQYF. The V gene is TRBV4-3, the J gene TRBJ2-3; 12 bases are shared with TRBD2. Germline assignment: CDR1 LGHNA and CDR2 YSLEER. This CDR3 has 17 amino acids. The trim removed 0 bases at V and 4 bases at J, leaving 5 bases unmatched.

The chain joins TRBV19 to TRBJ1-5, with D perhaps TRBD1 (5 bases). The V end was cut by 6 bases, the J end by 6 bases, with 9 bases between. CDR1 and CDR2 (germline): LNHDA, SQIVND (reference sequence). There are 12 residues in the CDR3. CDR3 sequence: CASSRGGQPQHF. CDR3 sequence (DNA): TGTGCCAGTAGCCGGGGGGGTCAGCCCCAGCATTTT. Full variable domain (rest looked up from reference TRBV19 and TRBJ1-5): DGGITQSPKYLFRKEGQNVTLSCEQNLNHDAMYWYRQDPGQGLRLIYYSQIVNDFQKGDIAEGYSVSREKKESFPLTVTSAQKNPTAFYLCASSRGGQPQHFGDGTRLSIL.

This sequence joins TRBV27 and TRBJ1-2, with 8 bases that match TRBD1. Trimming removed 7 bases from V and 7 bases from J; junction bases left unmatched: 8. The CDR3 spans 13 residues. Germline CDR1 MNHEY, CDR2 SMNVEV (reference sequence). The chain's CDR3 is CASKTTGVGGYTF. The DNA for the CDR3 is TGTGCCAGCAAGACGACAGGGGTCGGTGGCTACACCTTC.

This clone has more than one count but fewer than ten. CDR3 DNA: TGTGCCAGCAGCTTAGCAGGGGTTGGAAACACCATATATTTT. This translates into CASSLAGVGNTIYF. J is TRBJ1-3 and V is TRBV7-9, with D perhaps TRBD1 (5 bases). V lost 0 bases and J lost 3, with 6 bases in between. CDR1 and CDR2 from the germline V gene are SEHNR and FQNEAQ (reference sequence). CDR3 size: 14 residues.